These 22 T cell receptor beta chains were all obtained from the same sample, sequenced in a study of CD8 T cells in Susac syndrome (dated by TCRdb to the late 2010s). Libraries were constructed by the immunoSEQ multiplex PCR assay. RNA was extracted using the RNeasy kit, and roughly 0.5 to 1 microgram was reverse transcribed with random hexamers. TCRdb itself trimmed the public reads at Q25 with fastp, ran MiXCR and retained productive beta chains. Here each entry gathers all rows of one CDR3 protein and keeps the most common genes and DNA. A total of some 260,000 distinct CDR3 sequences appear in this sample, about 85% of them only once. About 0.11% of the sample goes to the ten largest clones. The sequenced sample was CD8+ T cells from PBMCs. These TCRs come from a human donor with multiple sclerosis.

This chain connects TRBV20-1 to TRBJ2-2, with a weak D call TRBD1 (5 bases). The CDR3 is made up of 15 amino acids. V was pared by 6 bases and J by 0 bases, with 14 bases between. Germline CDR1 and CDR2: DFQATT and SNEGSKA (reference sequence). The DNA of the CDR3 is TGCAGTGCCTCAGCAGGGCCCGCGAACACCGGGGAGCTGTTTTTT. Protein sequence: CSASAGPANTGELFF.

The genes are TRBV30 and TRBJ2-5, with D maybe TRBD2 (6 bases). The V end was cut by 4 bases, the J end by 3 bases, with 18 bases between. The CDR3 runs to 15 residues. Germline V gene data show CDR1 as GTSNPN and CDR2 as SVGIG (reference sequence). The DNA for the CDR3 is TGTGCCTGGATTCCGGACGGGGCTAGCGAAGAGACCCAGTACTTC. Its protein product is CAWIPDGASEETQYF.

The gene calls are TRBV7-9 and TRBJ1-2, with a tentative D call TRBD1 (6 bases). The CDR3 covers 15 residues. Germline CDR1 SEHNR, CDR2 FQNEAQ (reference sequence). V was trimmed by 5 bases and J by 4 bases, leaving 17 bases between them. For the CDR3, the DNA is TGTGCCAGCAGCCCCCTCGACAGGTCTAGCTATGGCTACACCTTC. As protein: CASSPLDRSSYGYTF.

This chain connects TRBV30 to TRBJ1-1; TRBD1 might be the D (5 bases). CDR3 size: 14 residues. Between the trimmed V and J ends, which lost 2 bases and 2 bases, there was a span of 12 bases. Germline-derived CDR1 and CDR2 are GTSNPN and SVGIG (reference sequence). In nucleotides, the CDR3 is TGTGCCTGGAGTTCCTATTGGGGCAACACTGAAGCTTTCTTT. The encoded protein is CAWSSYWGNTEAFF. Full variable domain (remainder filled in from reference TRBV30 and TRBJ1-1): SQTIHQWPATLVQPVGSPLSLECTVEGTSNPNLYWYRQAAGRGLQLLFYSVGIGQISSEVPQNLSASRPQDRQFILSSKKLLLSDSGFYLCAWSSYWGNTEAFFGQGTRLTVV.

The CDR3 nucleotides are TGCAGTGCTAGAGGAACGGACTACTCCTATAATTCACCCCTCCACTTT. This codes for CSARGTDYSYNSPLHF. This sequence joins TRBV20-1 and TRBJ1-6; D uncertain. V lost 1 base to trimming and J lost 0 bases, with 10 bases between them. The CDR3 is 16 amino acids. Germline-derived CDR1 and CDR2 are DFQATT and SNEGSKA (reference sequence).

This sequence joins TRBV9 and TRBJ2-1; TRBD1 aligns across 8 bases. CDR3 size: 17 residues. The germline gives CDR1 SGDLS, CDR2 YYNGEE. Unmatched junction bases numbered 9, after V lost 0 bases and J lost 4 bases. The CDR3 sequence: CASSVAGSGTGYNEQFF. CDR3 nucleotides: TGTGCCAGCAGCGTAGCGGGCTCAGGGACAGGTTACAATGAGCAGTTCTTC.

V usage is TRBV7-9 and J usage is TRBJ2-1; D not resolved. V lost 6 bases to trimming and J lost 6 bases, with 18 bases between them. From germline, CDR1 is SEHNR and CDR2 FQNEAQ (reference sequence). This CDR3 is 15 amino acids long. The CDR3 region has the DNA TGTGCCAGCAGTCCCCACCCCCACGACCGCAATGAGCAGTTCTTC. It translates to CASSPHPHDRNEQFF.

V usage is TRBV7-9 and J usage is TRBJ2-2; 7 nucleotides line up with TRBD1. Germline trimming cut 5 bases from V and 2 bases from J; bases unmatched to any gene: 5. The germline V gene encodes CDR1 SEHNR and CDR2 FQNEAQ (reference sequence). This CDR3 region has 15 residues. The CDR3 bases are TGTGCCAGCAGCACCTGGGACAGAAACACCGGGGAGCTGTTTTTT. Protein sequence: CASSTWDRNTGELFF.

This chain connects TRBV20-1 to TRBJ1-2; D call uncertain. Germline V gene lookup returns CDR1 DFQATT and CDR2 SNEGSKA (reference sequence). The CDR3 is 18 residues long. V was clipped by 0 bases and J by 0 bases, with 20 bases between them. Here the CDR3 reads CSARDLQSLPLANYGYTF. In nucleotides, the CDR3 is TGCAGTGCTAGAGATCTGCAAAGCCTCCCATTAGCTAACTATGGCTACACCTTC.

The genes are TRBV19 and TRBJ2-7; 7 bases are a match to TRBD1. CDR1 and CDR2 (germline): LNHDA, SQIVND (reference sequence). The CDR3 runs to 15 residues. V lost 3 bases to trimming and J lost 3 bases; unmatched junction nucleotides: 8. The CDR3, as DNA: TGTGCCAGTAGTATCATCCGGGACAGAGGCTACGAGCAGTACTTC. Its translation: CASSIIRDRGYEQYF.

This chain connects TRBV27 to TRBJ2-1; D is perhaps TRBD2 (5 bases). The CDR3 length is 15 residues. CDR1 is MNHEY and CDR2 is SMNVEV in the germline V gene (reference sequence). The ends were cut back, 5 bases at V and 0 bases at J, with 11 bases in the middle. As DNA, the CDR3 is TGTGCCAGCAGTCCCGGACTTTTCTCCTACAATGAGCAGTTCTTC. This translates into CASSPGLFSYNEQFF.

This chain connects TRBV7-9 to TRBJ2-3; TRBD2 aligns across 10 bases. Trimming took 4 bases from V and 2 from J; bases not matched to a gene: 6. The germline V gene encodes CDR1 SEHNR and CDR2 FQNEAQ (reference sequence). The length of the CDR3 is 16 residues. The CDR3 loop is CASSSRGLAATDTQYF. The DNA for the CDR3 is TGTGCCAGCAGCTCCCGAGGACTAGCGGCCACAGATACGCAGTATTTT.

The V and J genes are TRBV19 and TRBJ1-5; D remains ambiguous. The CDR3 has 15 residues. V lost 7 bases and J lost 0, with 13 bases in between. Germline V gives CDR1 LNHDA, CDR2 SQIVND (reference sequence). CDR3 loop: CASKFGKNSNQPQHF. In DNA, the CDR3 is TGTGCCAGTAAATTCGGGAAAAATAGCAATCAGCCCCAGCATTTT.

The J gene is TRBJ2-1, the V gene TRBV5-6; D remains ambiguous. Germline V gives CDR1 SGHDT, CDR2 YYEEEE. V was clipped by 2 bases and J by 2 bases, with 8 bases between them. This CDR3 spans 14 amino acids. The CDR3 sequence: CASSLGGAYNEQFF. CDR3 DNA: TGTGCCAGCAGCTTAGGTGGGGCCTACAATGAGCAGTTCTTC.

J is TRBJ2-1 and V is TRBV2, with D possibly being TRBD1 (6 bases). The germline V and J ends were trimmed by 6 bases and 6 bases, with 15 bases remaining between them. Germline values: CDR1 SNHLY, CDR2 FYNNEI. This CDR3 has 14 residues. In DNA, the CDR3 is TGTGCCAGCAGGCTGGACAGTTGGGTCAATGAGCAGTTCTTC. Translating gives CASRLDSWVNEQFF.

The chain carries TRBV9 and TRBJ2-3; D is perhaps TRBD2 (6 bases). This CDR3 is 15 amino acids long. Germline V lookup: CDR1 SGDLS, CDR2 YYNGEE. The germline V and J ends were trimmed by 5 bases and 6 bases, with 19 bases remaining between them. Here the CDR3 DNA reads TGTGCCAGCAGAGTGGGGACTGGGGCATGGGATACGCAGTATTTT. Protein product: CASRVGTGAWDTQYF.

This chain links TRBV19 with TRBJ2-1, with 11 bases fitting TRBD2. V lost 10 bases to trimming and J lost 0 bases; unmatched junction nucleotides: 11. The germline gives CDR1 LNHDA, CDR2 SQIVND (reference sequence). The CDR3 is 17 amino acids. The CDR3 coding sequence is TGTGCCACCTCGGGGACTAGCGGACAAGGCTCCTACAATGAGCAGTTCTTC. The encoded protein is CATSGTSGQGSYNEQFF.

V usage is TRBV27 and J usage is TRBJ2-1, with D possibly being TRBD1 (6 bases). V lost 7 bases, J lost 2 bases, and 12 bases lay in between. CDR1 and CDR2 from the germline V gene are MNHEY and SMNVEV (reference sequence). The CDR3 sequence is 14 residues long. The CDR3 DNA sequence: TGTGCCAGCACCCCGGGGACACCCTACAATGAGCAGTTCTTC. Amino acids: CASTPGTPYNEQFF.

The chain employs TRBV6-5 and TRBJ1-2; tentatively, D is TRBD1 (5 bases). Germline CDR1 MNHEY, CDR2 SVGAGI. This CDR3 is 14 amino acids long. The ends were cut back, 0 bases at V and 4 bases at J, with 9 bases in the middle. As DNA, the CDR3 is TGTGCCAGCAGTTACTCGGAGGGACCCTATGGCTACACCTTC. Translating it yields CASSYSEGPYGYTF.

This chain connects TRBV9 to TRBJ1-5, with a weak D call TRBD1 (5 bases). This CDR3 is built from 16 residues. In germline, CDR1 is SGDLS, CDR2 YYNGEE. With 0 bases removed from V and 0 bases from J, the gap between germline ends came to 10 bases. The CDR3 DNA reads as TGTGCCAGCAGCGTAGGGGACGGGGTTAGCAATCAGCCCCAGCATTTT. It translates to CASSVGDGVSNQPQHF.

The rearrangement uses TRBV19 and TRBJ1-5; D remains ambiguous. Germline V gene data show CDR1 as LNHDA and CDR2 as SQIVND (reference sequence). V lost 2 bases and J 10 bases, leaving 12 bases between the germline ends. The CDR3 sequence is 13 residues long. The CDR3 DNA is TGTGCCAGTAGTATACAGCCTCCGAGACCCCAGCATTTT. Amino acid sequence: CASSIQPPRPQHF.

V gene TRBV14 combines with J gene TRBJ2-1; TRBD2 agrees at 10 bases. Germline CDR1 and CDR2: SGHDN and FVKESK. V lost 1 base and J lost 5; bases outside the gene matches: 5. The CDR3 has 16 amino acids. The CDR3, as DNA: TGTGCCAGCAGCCAAGGTCGAACTAGCGGGAACAATGAGCAGTTCTTC. Translating gives CASSQGRTSGNNEQFF. Combining the CDR3 with reference TRBV14 and TRBJ2-1 gives the whole variable domain EAGVTQFPSHSVIEKGQTVTLRCDPISGHDNLYWYRRVMGKEIKFLLHFVKESKQDESGMPNNRFLAERTGGTYSTLKVQPAELEDSGVYFCASSQGRTSGNNEQFFGPGTRLTVL.